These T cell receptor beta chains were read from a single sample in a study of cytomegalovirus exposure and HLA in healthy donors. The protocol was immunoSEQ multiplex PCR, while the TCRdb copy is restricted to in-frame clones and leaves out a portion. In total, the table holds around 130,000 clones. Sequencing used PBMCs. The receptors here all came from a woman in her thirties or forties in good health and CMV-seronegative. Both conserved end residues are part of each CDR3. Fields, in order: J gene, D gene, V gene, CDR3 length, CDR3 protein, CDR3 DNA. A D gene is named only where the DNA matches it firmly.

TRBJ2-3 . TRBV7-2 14 CASSSSESTDTQYF TGTGCCAGCAGTTCTAGCGAGAGCACAGATACGCAGTATTTT
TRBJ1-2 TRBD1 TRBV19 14 CASSIRQGHYGYTF TGTGCCAGTAGTATTCGACAGGGCCACTATGGCTACACCTTC
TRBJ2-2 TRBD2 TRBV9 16 CASSPRAGEYTGELFF TGTGCCAGCAGCCCCCGCGCGGGGGAGTACACCGGGGAGCTGTTTTTT
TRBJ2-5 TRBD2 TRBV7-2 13 CASSFMGGETQYF TGTGCCAGCAGCTTCATGGGAGGGGAGACCCAGTACTTC
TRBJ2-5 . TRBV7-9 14 CASSPRTDQETQYF TGTGCCAGCAGCCCCCGGACAGACCAAGAGACCCAGTACTTC
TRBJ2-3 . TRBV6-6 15 CASSDPVLVGNTQYF TGTGCCAGCAGTGACCCAGTACTAGTGGGTAATACGCAGTATTTT
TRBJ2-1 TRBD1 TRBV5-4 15 CASSPTGGVYNEQFF TGTGCCAGCAGCCCTACAGGGGGCGTCTACAATGAGCAGTTCTTC
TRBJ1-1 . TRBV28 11 CASSLGLEAFF TGTGCCAGCAGTTTAGGACTTGAAGCTTTCTTT
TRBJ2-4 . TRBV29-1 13 CSAPGRNKNIQYF TGCAGCGCTCCGGGAAGAAACAAAAACATTCAGTACTTC
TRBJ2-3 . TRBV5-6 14 CASSLAQGTDTQYF TGTGCCAGCAGCTTGGCCCAGGGGACAGATACGCAGTATTTT
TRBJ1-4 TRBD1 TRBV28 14 CASSGQGAGEKLFF TGTGCCAGCAGTGGACAGGGGGCTGGAGAAAAACTGTTTTTT
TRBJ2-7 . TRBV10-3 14 CAISESGREKEQYF TGTGCCATCAGTGAGTCGGGCAGGGAAAAGGAGCAGTACTTC
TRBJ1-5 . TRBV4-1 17 CASSHLSGAVSNQPQHF TGCGCCAGCAGCCATTTGTCAGGGGCCGTTAGCAATCAGCCCCAGCATTTT
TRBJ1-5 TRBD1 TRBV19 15 CASSRGTGPNQPQHF TGTGCCAGTAGTCGCGGGACAGGGCCTAATCAGCCCCAGCATTTT
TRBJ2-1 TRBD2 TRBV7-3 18 CASSLNGESGGVDNEQFF TGTGCCAGCAGCTTAAATGGGGAGTCGGGGGGGGTCGACAATGAGCAGTTCTTC
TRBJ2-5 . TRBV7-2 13 CASSRNFQETQYF TGTGCCAGCAGTCGAAACTTCCAAGAGACCCAGTACTTC
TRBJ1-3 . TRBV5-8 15 CASSLARAVGNTIYF TGTGCCAGCAGCTTGGCCAGGGCGGTCGGAAACACCATATATTTT
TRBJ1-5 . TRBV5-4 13 CASSADIGRPQHF TGTGCCAGCAGCGCCGACATTGGCCGGCCCCAGCATTTT
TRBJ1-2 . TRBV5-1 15 CASSLSLAVNYGYTF TGCGCCAGCAGCTTGTCCTTGGCAGTTAACTATGGCTACACCTTC
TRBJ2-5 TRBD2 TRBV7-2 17 CASSFSGTSGAGETQYF TGTGCCAGCAGCTTCTCCGGGACTAGCGGGGCCGGGGAGACCCAGTACTTC
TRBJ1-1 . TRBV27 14 CASSLSQGSTEAFF TGTGCCAGCAGTTTATCACAGGGAAGTACTGAAGCTTTCTTT
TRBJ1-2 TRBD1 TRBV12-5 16 CASGLSRTGGIYGYTF TGTGCTAGTGGTTTGTCCCGGACAGGGGGTATCTATGGCTACACCTTC
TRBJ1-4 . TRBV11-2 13 CASSSRQTEKLFF TGTGCCAGCAGCTCACGACAGACTGAAAAACTGTTTTTT
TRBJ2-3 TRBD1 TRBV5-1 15 CASSPGGQGADTQYF TGCGCCAGCAGCCCGGGAGGACAGGGGGCAGATACGCAGTATTTT
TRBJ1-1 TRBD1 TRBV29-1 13 CSSWTGRNTEAFF TGCAGCTCGTGGACAGGGAGGAACACTGAAGCTTTCTTT
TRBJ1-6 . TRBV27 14 CAGSFRREGSPLHF TGTGCCGGCAGTTTCAGGAGGGAGGGATCACCCCTCCACTTT
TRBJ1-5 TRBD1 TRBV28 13 CASSRGLNQPQHF TGTGCCAGCAGTAGGGGGCTGAATCAGCCCCAGCATTTT
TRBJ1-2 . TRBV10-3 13 CAISERQHYGYTF TGTGCCATCAGTGAGAGACAACACTATGGCTACACCTTC
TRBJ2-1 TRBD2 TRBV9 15 CASSVGLAVFDEQFF TGTGCCAGCAGCGTAGGACTAGCGGTTTTCGATGAGCAGTTCTTC
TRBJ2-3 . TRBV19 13 CASSQGRADTQYF TGTGCCAGTTCCCAGGGAAGGGCAGATACGCAGTATTTT
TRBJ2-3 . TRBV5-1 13 CASSLLSEDTQYF TGCGCCAGCAGCTTACTCTCTGAAGATACGCAGTATTTT
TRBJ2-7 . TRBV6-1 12 CASSLATYEQYF TGTGCCAGCAGTCTAGCGACCTACGAGCAGTACTTC
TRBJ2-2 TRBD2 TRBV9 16 CASSPPGTSGTGELFF TGTGCCAGCAGCCCTCCCGGTACTAGCGGGACCGGGGAGCTGTTTTTT
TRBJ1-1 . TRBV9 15 CASSVVEGRYTEAFF TGTGCCAGCAGCGTAGTCGAGGGGAGGTACACTGAAGCTTTCTTT
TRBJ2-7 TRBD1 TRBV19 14 CASSSGTGGYEQYF TGTGCCAGTAGTTCCGGGACAGGGGGATACGAGCAGTACTTC
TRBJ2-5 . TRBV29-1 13 CSVAGGLGRTQYF TGCAGCGTTGCGGGGGGCCTTGGTAGGACCCAGTACTTC
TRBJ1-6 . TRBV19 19 CASSRIPQGRGTTNSPLHF TGTGCCAGTAGTAGGATCCCCCAGGGAAGGGGAACGACAAATTCACCCCTCCACTTT
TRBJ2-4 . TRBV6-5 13 CASSGPGENIQYF TGTGCCAGCAGTGGACCGGGAGAAAACATTCAGTACTTC
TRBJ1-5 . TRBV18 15 CASSPGGRSNQPQHF TGTGCCAGCTCACCTGGTGGCAGGAGCAATCAGCCCCAGCATTTT
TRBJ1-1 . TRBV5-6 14 CASSPGAVWTEAFF TGTGCCAGCAGCCCCGGTGCCGTTTGGACTGAAGCTTTCTTT
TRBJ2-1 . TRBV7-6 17 CASSLESTGSSYNEQFF TGTGCCAGCAGCTTAGAGTCTACGGGGAGCTCCTACAATGAGCAGTTCTTC
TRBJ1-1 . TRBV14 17 CASSQEVARGLHTEAFF TGTGCCAGCAGCCAAGAAGTAGCTCGCGGGTTACACACTGAAGCTTTCTTT